Only a few counts were recorded for the clone carrying this T cell receptor beta chain. Its antigen is not known. Primers: 60 Vbeta forward and 13 Jbeta reverse. Sequenced by immunoSEQ multiplex PCR; TCRdb stores in-frame clones only, minus some. The sample shows approximately 200,000 clones, roughly 74% of them seen only once. These data are taken from a study of cytomegalovirus exposure and HLA in healthy donors. After removal of 6 bases from V and 6 bases from J, the junction contained 9 bases not matched to a gene. CDR1 is MDHEN and CDR2 is SYDVKM in the germline V gene. The CDR3 has 15 residues. Overall study results and limits: Researchers counted over 150 TCR beta chains as cytomegalovirus-associated. Later on, a genetic analysis was performed. It linked a missense variant in DCLRE1C with V- and J-gene trimming of TCR beta. It was reported that TCR beta sequences correctly inferred the HLA-A and HLA-B alleles for most subjects. In vitro experiments confirmed that three CMV-associated chains were specific for CMV antigens.

Sequencing used PBMCs. The clonotype originates from a woman between 25 and 40 years old in good health and CMV-seropositive. The chain couples TRBV28 to TRBJ2-1; 9 nucleotides match TRBD2. CDR3 nucleotide sequence: TGTGCCAGCAGGCCGATAGCGGGAGCGTTCAATGAGCAGTTCTTC. It is translated as CASRPIAGAFNEQFF.